The rows below give T cell receptor beta chains drawn from one sample of a study of identical twins. Using its own MiXCR run on the 5' RACE reads, TCRdb lists one record per CDR3 protein. The sample carries hundreds of thousands of distinct CDR3 sequences, 11% to 15% recorded once. Sequenced sample: memory (CD45RO+) T cells sorted from blood. These receptors all come from a woman younger than 30 in good health. Both conserved end residues are part of each CDR3. Each record gives: V gene, J gene, clone size, CDR3 length, D gene, CDR3 DNA, CDR3 protein. A D gene is named only where the DNA matches it firmly. Only part of the rows carry a size: once, few, many, or a class if the clone is expanded.

TRBV4-2	TRBJ1-1	NA	14	NA	TGTGCCAGCAGCCTGCGGCCTATGAACACTGAAGCTTTCTTT	CASSLRPMNTEAFF
TRBV14	TRBJ2-1	NA	20	NA	TGTGCCAGCAGCCAAGATCTCGGACCGGGAGCTCTTCGGTCCTACAATGAGCAGTTCTTC	CASSQDLGPGALRSYNEQFF
TRBV7-8	TRBJ2-7	NA	14	NA	TGTGCCAGCAGCCCCCACAGGGAATCATACGAGCAGTACTTC	CASSPHRESYEQYF
TRBV5-4	TRBJ1-1	few	12	NA	TGTGCCAGCAACGGTGAAACGGGTGAAGCTTTCTTT	CASNGETGEAFF
TRBV6-1	TRBJ2-1	few	15	NA	TGTGCCAGCAGAAAAGAGCTTTTCACCTACAATGAGCAGTTCTTC	CASRKELFTYNEQFF
TRBV7-9	TRBJ2-1	NA	16	TRBD2	TGTGCCAGCAGTTTCAGACTAGCGGGGTCCTACAATGAGCAGTTCTTC	CASSFRLAGSYNEQFF
TRBV7-2	TRBJ2-7	many	17	NA	TGTGCCAGCAGCCTCCGGCGGTCCAGGGTCATTTTCTACGAGCAGTACTTC	CASSLRRSRVIFYEQYF
TRBV20-1	TRBJ2-1	many	14	NA	TGCAGTGCTAGACCCGGAACAGACCCCAATGAGCAGTTCTTC	CSARPGTDPNEQFF
TRBV11-2	TRBJ1-1	few	14	TRBD1	TGTGCCAGCAGCCCAATGACAGGGGTGACTGAAGCTTTCTTT	CASSPMTGVTEAFF
TRBV5-1	TRBJ1-4	many	15	NA	TGCGCCAGCAGCTTGGATGGGGGCGCGGGTGAAAAACTGTTTTTT	CASSLDGGAGEKLFF
TRBV19	TRBJ2-1	NA	13	NA	TGTGCCAGTAGTAGTCGACCCGAGTTCGAGCAGTTCTTC	CASSSRPEFEQFF
TRBV20-1	TRBJ2-1	few	14	NA	TGCAGTGCTAGAGAGACTTACGCCTACAATGAGCAGTTCTTC	CSARETYAYNEQFF
TRBV20-1	TRBJ2-1	many	12	NA	TGCAGTGTAATGCGGTCCTACAATGAGCAGTTCTTC	CSVMRSYNEQFF
TRBV7-8	TRBJ1-2	NA	13	NA	TGTGCCAGCAGCTTAGGCCCAGGGAACGGCTACACCTTC	CASSLGPGNGYTF
TRBV9	TRBJ2-7	few	16	TRBD2	TGTGCCAGCAGCCCCCCCGGCGGGGGAACCTCCTACGAGCAGTACTTC	CASSPPGGGTSYEQYF
TRBV5-1	TRBJ2-7	few	15	TRBD2	TGCGCCAGCAGCTTGGGACTAGCGGCTTCCTACGAGCAGTACTTC	CASSLGLAASYEQYF
TRBV12-3/TRBV12-4	TRBJ1-5	NA	13	NA	TGTGCCAGCAGTGGATACAGGGATCAGCCCCAGCATTTT	CASSGYRDQPQHF
TRBV7-9	TRBJ2-5	NA	15	NA	TGTGCCAGCAGCTTGGGGACTCCCGGGAGAGAGACCCAGTACTTC	CASSLGTPGRETQYF
TRBV12-3/TRBV12-4	TRBJ2-2	NA	14	TRBD2	TGTGCCAGCAACCTAGCGGGAGGAACCGGGGAGCTGTTTTTT	CASNLAGGTGELFF
TRBV2	TRBJ1-6	NA	13	NA	TGTGCCAGCAAGGGGACTTTGAATTCACCCCTCCACTTT	CASKGTLNSPLHF
TRBV30	TRBJ2-1	few	15	NA	TGTGCCTGGAATGTGGGCGATAGCTCCTACAATGAGCAGTTCTTC	CAWNVGDSSYNEQFF
TRBV14	TRBJ2-5	NA	15	NA	TGTGCCAGCAGCCAGACGGGACACCCACAAGAGACCCAGTACTTC	CASSQTGHPQETQYF
TRBV29-1	TRBJ2-3	many	12	NA	TGCAGCCCGTACTTATCCACAGATACGCAGTATTTT	CSPYLSTDTQYF
TRBV5-8	TRBJ2-5	NA	14	TRBD2	TGTGCCAGCAGCCGGCGGGGGTATGGAGAGACCCAGTACTTC	CASSRRGYGETQYF
TRBV7-9	TRBJ2-7	many	13	NA	TGTGCCAGCAGCTTGGGGGGCCGGTACGAGCAGTACTTC	CASSLGGRYEQYF
TRBV9	TRBJ2-3	many	13	NA	TGTGCCAGCAGCGTAGGACCAGACGAGGCGCAGTATTTT	CASSVGPDEAQYF
TRBV27	TRBJ2-1	NA	20	TRBD2	TGTGCCAGCAGTTTATCGGCGCTCCAAAGGGAGCGGGGGGGGATCGATGAGCAGTTCTTC	CASSLSALQRERGGIDEQFF
TRBV12-3/TRBV12-4	TRBJ2-2	medium-sized	14	TRBD1	TGTGCCAGCAGTTTGGAAGACAGGGGAGGGGAGCTGTTTTTT	CASSLEDRGGELFF
TRBV11-2	TRBJ2-2	NA	15	NA	TGTGCCACCCATTTGGGGCGATTGAACACCGGGGAGCTGTTTTTT	CATHLGRLNTGELFF
TRBV11-3	TRBJ1-3	few	13	NA	TGTGCCAGCAGCGTTATTGGGGGAAACACCATATATTTT	CASSVIGGNTIYF
TRBV6-2/TRBV6-3	TRBJ2-1	NA	14	NA	TGTGCCAGCAGTTACTCTCAATGGGGAAATGAGCAGTTCTTC	CASSYSQWGNEQFF
TRBV20-1	TRBJ2-3	few	14	TRBD2	TGCAGTGCTCCCCGGACTAGCGGCACAGATACGCAGTATTTT	CSAPRTSGTDTQYF
TRBV20-1	TRBJ2-5	NA	14	TRBD2	TGCAGTGCTCCCCCTGGGGGGGTAGCGGGGGCCCAGTACTTC	CSAPPGGVAGAQYF
TRBV11-2	TRBJ2-5	few	11	NA	TGTGCCAGCAGCCAGACAGAGACCCAGTACTTC	CASSQTETQYF
TRBV11-2	TRBJ2-7	few	12	NA	TGTGCCAGCAGCTTAGATCCGTTGGAGCAGTACTTC	CASSLDPLEQYF
TRBV5-1	TRBJ2-1	NA	15	NA	TGCGCCAGCAGCTTGGTTCCTCAGGGCTACAATGAGCAGTTCTTC	CASSLVPQGYNEQFF
TRBV4-2	TRBJ1-2	NA	15	NA	TGTGCCAGCAGCCAAGTTCAGCCTAAGGGCTATGGCTACACCTTC	CASSQVQPKGYGYTF
TRBV9	TRBJ2-6	few	17	NA	TGTGCCAGCAGCCCTCTTGGACAAAACTCTGGGGCCAACGTCCTGACTTTC	CASSPLGQNSGANVLTF